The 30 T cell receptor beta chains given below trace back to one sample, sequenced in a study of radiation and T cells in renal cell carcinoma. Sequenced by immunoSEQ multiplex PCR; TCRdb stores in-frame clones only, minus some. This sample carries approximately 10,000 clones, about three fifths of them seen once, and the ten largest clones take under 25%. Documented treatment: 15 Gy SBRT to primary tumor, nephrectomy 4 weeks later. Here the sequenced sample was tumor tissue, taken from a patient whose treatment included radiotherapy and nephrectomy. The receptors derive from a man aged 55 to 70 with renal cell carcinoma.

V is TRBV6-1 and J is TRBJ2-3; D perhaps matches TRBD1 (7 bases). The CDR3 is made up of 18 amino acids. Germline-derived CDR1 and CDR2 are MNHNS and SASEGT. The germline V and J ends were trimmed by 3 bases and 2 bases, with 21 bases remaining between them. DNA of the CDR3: TGTGCCAGCAGTGACAGGATGGGGGGACAGCCCAACACAGATACGCAGTATTTT. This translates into CASSDRMGGQPNTDTQYF.

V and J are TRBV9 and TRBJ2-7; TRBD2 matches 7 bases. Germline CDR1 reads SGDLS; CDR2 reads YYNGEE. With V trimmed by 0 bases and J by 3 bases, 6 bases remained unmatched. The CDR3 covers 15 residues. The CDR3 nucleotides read TGTGCCAGCAGCGTAGCATCGGGAGGAAGCTACGAGCAGTACTTC. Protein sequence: CASSVASGGSYEQYF.

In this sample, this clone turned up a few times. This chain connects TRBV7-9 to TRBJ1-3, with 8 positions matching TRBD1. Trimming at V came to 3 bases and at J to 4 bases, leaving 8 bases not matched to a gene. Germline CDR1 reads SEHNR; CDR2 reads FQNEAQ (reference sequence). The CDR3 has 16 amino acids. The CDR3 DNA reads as TGTGCCAGCAGCTTGTTCGGACAGGGAACGGGAAACACCATATATTTT. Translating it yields CASSLFGQGTGNTIYF.

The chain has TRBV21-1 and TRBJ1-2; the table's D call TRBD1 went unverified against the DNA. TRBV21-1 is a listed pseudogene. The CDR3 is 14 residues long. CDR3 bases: TGTGCCAGCAGCAAACACAGGGTCAACTATGGCTACACCTTC. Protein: CASSKHRVNYGYTF.

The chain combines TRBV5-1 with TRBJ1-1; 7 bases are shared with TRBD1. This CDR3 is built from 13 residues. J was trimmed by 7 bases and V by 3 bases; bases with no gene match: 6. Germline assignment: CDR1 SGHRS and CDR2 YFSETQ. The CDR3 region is CASSSPGGIEAFF. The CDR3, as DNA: TGCGCCAGCAGCTCCCCAGGGGGTATTGAAGCTTTCTTT.

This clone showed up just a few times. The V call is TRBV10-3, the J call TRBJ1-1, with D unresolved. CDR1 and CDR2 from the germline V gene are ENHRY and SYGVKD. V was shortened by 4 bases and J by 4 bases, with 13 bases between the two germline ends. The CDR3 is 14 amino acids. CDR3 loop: CAISGNSLATEAFF. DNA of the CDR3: TGTGCCATCAGTGGTAACAGCTTGGCCACTGAAGCTTTCTTT.

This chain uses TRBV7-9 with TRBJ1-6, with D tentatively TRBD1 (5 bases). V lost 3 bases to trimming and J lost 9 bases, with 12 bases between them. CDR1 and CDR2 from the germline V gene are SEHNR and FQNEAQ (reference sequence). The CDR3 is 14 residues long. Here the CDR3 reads CASSFGGRGSPLHF. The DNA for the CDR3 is TGTGCCAGCAGCTTCGGGGGTCGGGGTTCACCCCTCCACTTT.

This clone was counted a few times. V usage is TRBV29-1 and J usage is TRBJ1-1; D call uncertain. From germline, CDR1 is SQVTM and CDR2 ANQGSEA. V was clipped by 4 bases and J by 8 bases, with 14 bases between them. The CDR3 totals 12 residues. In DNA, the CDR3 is TGCAGCGTTGTTCCTCAGACGGGAGAAGCTTTCTTT. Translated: CSVVPQTGEAFF.

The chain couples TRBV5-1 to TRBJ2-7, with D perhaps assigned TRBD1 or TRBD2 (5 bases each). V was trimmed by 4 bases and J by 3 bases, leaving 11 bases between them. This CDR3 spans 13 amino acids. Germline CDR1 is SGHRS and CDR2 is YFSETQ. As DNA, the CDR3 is TGCGCCAGCAGCGTCAGGGAGAGCTACGAGCAGTACTTC. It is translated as CASSVRESYEQYF.

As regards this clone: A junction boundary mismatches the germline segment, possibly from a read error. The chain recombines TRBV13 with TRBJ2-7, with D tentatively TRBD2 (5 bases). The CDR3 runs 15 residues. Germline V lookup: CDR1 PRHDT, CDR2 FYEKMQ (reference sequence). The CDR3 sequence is CASSQRITAWDEQYF. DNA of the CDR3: TGCGCCAGCAGCCAGCGGATCACGGCTTGGGACGAGCAGTACTTC.

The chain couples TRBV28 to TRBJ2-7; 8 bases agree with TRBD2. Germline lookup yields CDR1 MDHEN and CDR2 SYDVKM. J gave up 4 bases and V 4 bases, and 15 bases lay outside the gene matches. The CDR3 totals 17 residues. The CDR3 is CASSSLISGRKPYEQYF. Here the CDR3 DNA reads TGTGCCAGCAGTTCCTTAATCAGCGGGAGAAAACCTTACGAGCAGTACTTC.

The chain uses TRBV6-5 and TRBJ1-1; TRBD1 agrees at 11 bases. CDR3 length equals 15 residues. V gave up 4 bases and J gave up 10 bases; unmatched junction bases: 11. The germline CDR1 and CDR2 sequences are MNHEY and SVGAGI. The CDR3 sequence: CASSFGTGTGGIAFF. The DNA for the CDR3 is TGTGCCAGCAGTTTCGGAACCGGGACAGGGGGTATAGCTTTCTTT.

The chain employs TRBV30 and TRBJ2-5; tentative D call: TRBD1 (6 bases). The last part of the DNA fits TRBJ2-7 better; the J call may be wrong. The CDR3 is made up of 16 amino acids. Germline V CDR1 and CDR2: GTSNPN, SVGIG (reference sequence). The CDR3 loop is CAWSDLWDIDSYEQYF. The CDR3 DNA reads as TGTGCCTGGAGTGATTTGTGGGACATCGACTCCTACGAGCAGTACTTC.

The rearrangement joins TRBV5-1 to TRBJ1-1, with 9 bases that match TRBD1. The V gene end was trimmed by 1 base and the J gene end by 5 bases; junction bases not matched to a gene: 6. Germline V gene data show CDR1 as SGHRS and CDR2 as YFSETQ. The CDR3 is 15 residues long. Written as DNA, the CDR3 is TGCGCCAGCAGCTTGAGAGACAGGGGGAATACTGAAGCTTTCTTT. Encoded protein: CASSLRDRGNTEAFF.

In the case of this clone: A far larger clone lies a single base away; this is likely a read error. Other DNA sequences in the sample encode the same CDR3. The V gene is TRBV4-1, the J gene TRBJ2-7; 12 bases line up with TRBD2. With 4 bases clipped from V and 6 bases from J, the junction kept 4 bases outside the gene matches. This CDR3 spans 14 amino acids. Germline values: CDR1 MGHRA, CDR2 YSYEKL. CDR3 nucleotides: TGCGCCAGCAGCCTGACTAGCGGGAGTACCGAGCAGTACTTC. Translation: CASSLTSGSTEQYF.

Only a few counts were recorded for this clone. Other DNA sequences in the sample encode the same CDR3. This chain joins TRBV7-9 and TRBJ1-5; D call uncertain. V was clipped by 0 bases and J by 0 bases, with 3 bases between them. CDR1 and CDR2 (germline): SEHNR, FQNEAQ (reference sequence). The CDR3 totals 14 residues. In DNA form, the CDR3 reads TGTGCCAGCAGCTTAGCAGGTAGCAATCAGCCCCAGCATTTT. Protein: CASSLAGSNQPQHF.

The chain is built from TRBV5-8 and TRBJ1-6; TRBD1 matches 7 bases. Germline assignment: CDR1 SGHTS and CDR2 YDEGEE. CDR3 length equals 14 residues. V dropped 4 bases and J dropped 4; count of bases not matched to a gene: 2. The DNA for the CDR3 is TGTGCCAGCAGCCCAGGGGGGTATAATTCACCCCTCCACTTT. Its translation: CASSPGGYNSPLHF.

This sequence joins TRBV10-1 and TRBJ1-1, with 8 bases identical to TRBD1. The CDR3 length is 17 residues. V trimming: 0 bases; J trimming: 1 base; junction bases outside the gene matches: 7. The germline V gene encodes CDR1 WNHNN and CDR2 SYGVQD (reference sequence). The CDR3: CASSESTRTGRNTEAFF. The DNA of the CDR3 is TGCGCCAGCAGTGAGTCCACCCGGACAGGGAGGAACACTGAAGCTTTCTTT.

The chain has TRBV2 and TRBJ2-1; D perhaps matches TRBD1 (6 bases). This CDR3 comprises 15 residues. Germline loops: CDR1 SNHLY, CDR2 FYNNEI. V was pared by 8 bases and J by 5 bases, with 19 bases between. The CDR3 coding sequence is TGTGCCAGCTCCTTGGGCCAGGGGAACAACAATGAGCAGTTCTTC. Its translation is CASSLGQGNNNEQFF. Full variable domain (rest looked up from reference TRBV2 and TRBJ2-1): EPEVTQTPSHQVTQMGQEVILRCVPISNHLYFYWYRQILGQKVEFLVSFYNNEISEKSEIFDDQFSVERPDGSNFTLKIRSTKLEDSAMYFCASSLGQGNNNEQFFGPGTRLTVL.

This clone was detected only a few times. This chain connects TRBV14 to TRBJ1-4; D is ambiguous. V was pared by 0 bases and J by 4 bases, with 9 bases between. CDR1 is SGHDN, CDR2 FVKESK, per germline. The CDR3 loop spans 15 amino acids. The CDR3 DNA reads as TGTGCCAGCAGCCAAGAAACTGGAAATAATGAAAAACTGTTTTTT. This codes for CASSQETGNNEKLFF.

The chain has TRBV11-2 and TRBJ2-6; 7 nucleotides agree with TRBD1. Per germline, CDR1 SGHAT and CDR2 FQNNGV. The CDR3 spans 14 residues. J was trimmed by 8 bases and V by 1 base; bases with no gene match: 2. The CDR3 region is CASSLAGGTNVLTF. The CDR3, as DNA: TGTGCCAGCAGCTTAGCAGGGGGAACCAACGTCCTGACTTTC. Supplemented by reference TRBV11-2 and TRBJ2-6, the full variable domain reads EAGVAQSPRYKIIEKRQSVAFWCNPISGHATLYWYQQILGQGPKLLIQFQNNGVVDDSQLPKDRFSAERLKGVDSTLKIQPAKLEDSAVYLCASSLAGGTNVLTFGAGSRLTVL.

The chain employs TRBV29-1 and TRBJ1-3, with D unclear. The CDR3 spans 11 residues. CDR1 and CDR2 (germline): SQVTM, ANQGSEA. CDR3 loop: CTIGEGNTIYF. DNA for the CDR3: TGCACCATCGGGGAGGGAAACACCATATATTTT.

CDR3 amino acids: CASSFLGTSGITDTQYF. In nucleotides, the CDR3 is TGTGCCAGCAGCTTTCTCGGGACTAGCGGGATCACAGATACGCAGTATTTT. The rearrangement uses TRBV27 and TRBJ2-3; TRBD2 aligns across 13 bases. Germline loops: CDR1 MNHEY, CDR2 SMNVEV (reference sequence). The CDR3 contains 17 residues. The ends lost 6 bases at V and 2 bases at J; junction bases unmatched: 8.

DNA of the CDR3: TGTGCCAGCAGCCAAGACATTGCCAGGGGGCCCGTTCCCTACGAGCAGTACTTC. It is translated as CASSQDIARGPVPYEQYF. The V and J genes are TRBV4-2 and TRBJ2-7, with TRBD1 matching over 8 bases. Trimming cost V 0 bases and J 2 bases; bases outside gene matches: 12. The germline CDR1 and CDR2 sequences are LGHNA and YNFKEQ. This CDR3 has 18 amino acids.

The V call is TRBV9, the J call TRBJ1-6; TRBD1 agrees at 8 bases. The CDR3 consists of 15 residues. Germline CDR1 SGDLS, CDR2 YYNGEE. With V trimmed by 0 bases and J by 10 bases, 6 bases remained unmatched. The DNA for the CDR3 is TGTGCCAGCAGCGTAGAGACAGGGGTAGGATCACCCCTCCACTTT. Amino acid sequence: CASSVETGVGSPLHF.

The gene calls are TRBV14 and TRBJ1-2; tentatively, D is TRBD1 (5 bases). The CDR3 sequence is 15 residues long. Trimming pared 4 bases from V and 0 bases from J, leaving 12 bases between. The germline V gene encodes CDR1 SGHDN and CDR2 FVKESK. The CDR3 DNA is TGTGCCAGCAGCCGCCATCCGGGGCCTAACTATGGCTACACCTTC. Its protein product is CASSRHPGPNYGYTF.

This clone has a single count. CDR3: CAWSPRDTIYF. The CDR3, as DNA: TGTGCCTGGAGTCCCCGGGACACCATATATTTT. The gene calls are TRBV30 and TRBJ1-3, with D unclear. This CDR3 has 11 amino acids. V was cut by 2 bases and J by 8 bases, with 7 bases left in between. Looked up from germline, CDR1 is GTSNPN and CDR2 is SVGIG (reference sequence).

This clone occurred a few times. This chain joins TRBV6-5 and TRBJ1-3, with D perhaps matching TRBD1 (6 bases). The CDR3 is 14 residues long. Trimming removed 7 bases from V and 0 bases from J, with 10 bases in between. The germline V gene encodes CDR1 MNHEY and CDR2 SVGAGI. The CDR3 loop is CASKRTASGNTIYF. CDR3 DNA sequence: TGTGCCAGCAAACGGACAGCCTCTGGAAACACCATATATTTT.

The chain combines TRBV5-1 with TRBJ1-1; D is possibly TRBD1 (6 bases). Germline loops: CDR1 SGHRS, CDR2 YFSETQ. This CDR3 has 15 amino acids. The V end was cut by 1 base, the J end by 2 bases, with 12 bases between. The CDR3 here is CASSLTGPYNTEAFF. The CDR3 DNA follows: TGCGCCAGCAGCTTGACAGGGCCCTATAACACTGAAGCTTTCTTT.

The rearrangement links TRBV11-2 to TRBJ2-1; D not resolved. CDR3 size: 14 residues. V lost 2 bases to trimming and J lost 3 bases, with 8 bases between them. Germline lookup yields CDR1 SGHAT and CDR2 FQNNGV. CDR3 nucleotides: TGTGCCAGCAGCTTAAACAACTACTACAATGAGCAGTTCTTC. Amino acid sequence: CASSLNNYYNEQFF.